The 15 T cell receptor beta chains reported below all come from one sample, sequenced in a study of T-cell reconstitution after alpha-beta-depleted transplantation in children. Using unique molecular identifiers, the investigators prepared the TCRbeta library. One entry per CDR3 protein, called by TCRdb with MiXCR from the PCR reads. The sample includes roughly 500,000 distinct CDR3 sequences, about 33% of them seen just once. The input for sequencing was PBMCs from the stem cell graft donor, taken from the stem cell graft. The receptors stem from a human donor who donated a stem cell graft to a child with aplastic anemia.

The J gene is TRBJ2-5, the V gene TRBV18; TRBD1 agrees at 7 bases. The V gene end was trimmed by 6 bases and the J gene end by 5 bases; junction bases not matched to a gene: 6. The CDR3 has 13 residues. Germline CDR1 reads KGHSH; CDR2 reads LQKENI. DNA of the CDR3: TGTGCCAGCTCCAGCAGGGGGACGGAGACCCAGTACTTC. Protein product: CASSSRGTETQYF.

This chain uses TRBV19 with TRBJ1-6; 8 bases align to TRBD1. V lost 7 bases, J lost 10 bases, and 6 bases stayed unmatched. Germline V CDR1 and CDR2: LNHDA, SQIVND (reference sequence). The CDR3 runs 13 residues. The CDR3 is CASTRTGSSPLHF. CDR3 DNA: TGTGCCAGTACCAGGACAGGGAGCTCACCCCTCCACTTT.

The genes are TRBV7-2 and TRBJ1-1, with a weak D call TRBD1 (6 bases). The CDR3 length is 14 residues. Germline V gene data show CDR1 as SGHTA and CDR2 as FQGNSA. Trimming cost V 1 base and J 3 bases, with 9 bases left between them. The CDR3 DNA reads as TGTGCCAGCAGCTTAGAGGGGGGCTACACTGAAGCTTTCTTT. Its protein is CASSLEGGYTEAFF.

This sequence joins TRBV11-1 and TRBJ2-2; D is possibly TRBD1 (6 bases). The CDR3 extends over 15 amino acids. Germline V CDR1 and CDR2: SGHAT, FQDESV (reference sequence). V was trimmed by 7 bases and J by 1 base, leaving 13 bases between them. The CDR3, as DNA: TGTGCCAGCACCGCGACAGGAGTGAACACCGGGGAGCTGTTTTTT. Translated: CASTATGVNTGELFF.

This sequence joins TRBV7-9 and TRBJ1-1; TRBD1 agrees at 11 bases. V trimming: 6 bases; J trimming: 5 bases; junction bases outside the gene matches: 8. From germline, CDR1 is SEHNR and CDR2 FQNEAQ (reference sequence). CDR3 length: 15 residues. The CDR3 reads CASSLRGTGGTEAFF. In nucleotides, the CDR3 is TGTGCCAGCAGTTTAAGGGGGACAGGGGGAACTGAAGCTTTCTTT.

In its sample, this clonotype was seen a few times. The chain recombines TRBV4-3 with TRBJ1-2; D is undetermined. Germline assignment: CDR1 LGHNA and CDR2 YSLEER. The ends were cut back, 0 bases at V and 0 bases at J, with 8 bases in the middle. This CDR3 contains 15 residues. In DNA, the CDR3 is TGCGCCAGCAGCCAAGATTACGTATCTAACTATGGCTACACCTTC. This translates into CASSQDYVSNYGYTF.

The CDR3 region has the DNA TGCAGTGCCGCCCGGCTAGCGGGAGACAATGAGCAGTTCTTC. Protein product: CSAARLAGDNEQFF. This chain joins TRBV20-1 and TRBJ2-1; the match to TRBD2 covers 10 bases. This CDR3 has 14 amino acids. Germline V CDR1 and CDR2: DFQATT, SNEGSKA (reference sequence). V gave up 6 bases and J gave up 5 bases; unmatched junction bases: 7.

This clonotype turned up a few times. This rearrangement joins TRBV6-5 to TRBJ1-1, with D perhaps TRBD1 (5 bases). CDR1 and CDR2 from the germline V gene are MNHEY and SVGAGI. This CDR3 contains 13 residues. Trimming cost V 3 bases and J 11 bases, with 16 bases left between them. The CDR3 coding sequence is TGTGCCAGCAGTTATCAGGGTTCGGTGGCGGCTTTCTTT. Translated: CASSYQGSVAAFF.

This clonotype was detected only a few times. The rearrangement links TRBV25-1 to TRBJ2-3; unclear D gene. The germline V gene encodes CDR1 MGHDK and CDR2 SYGVNS. The CDR3 is 13 amino acids. Between the trimmed V and J ends, which lost 3 bases and 8 bases, there was a span of 12 bases. The chain's CDR3 is CASSDVGKGTQYF. The CDR3 bases are TGTGCCAGCAGTGATGTAGGGAAGGGTACGCAGTATTTT.

The chain joins TRBV7-3 to TRBJ2-5; D is uncertain. V gave up 6 bases and J gave up 2 bases, with 13 bases separating them. This CDR3 comprises 14 residues. From germline, CDR1 is SGHTA and CDR2 FQGTGA. The CDR3 sequence: CASSRDGGQETQYF. DNA for the CDR3: TGTGCCAGCAGTCGAGACGGCGGACAAGAGACCCAGTACTTC.

The CDR3 DNA is TGTGCCAGCAGTGAAGGACAGGGGGAAACCTACGAGCAGTACGTC. Translated, it gives CASSEGQGETYEQYV. The chain recombines TRBV6-1 with TRBJ2-7; 9 positions agree with TRBD1. The V segment lost 1 base and the J segment 2 bases; nucleotides outside the gene matches: 3. Germline CDR1 reads MNHNS; CDR2 reads SASEGT. The CDR3 spans 15 residues.

The J gene is TRBJ2-1, the V gene TRBV27, with TRBD1 matching 7 bases. Trimming cost V 8 bases and J 8 bases; bases outside gene matches: 9. The CDR3 runs to 13 residues. Germline loops: CDR1 MNHEY, CDR2 SMNVEV (reference sequence). CDR3 loop: CASGDREGDEQFF. The CDR3 DNA reads TGTGCCAGCGGAGACAGGGAAGGAGATGAGCAGTTCTTC.

This chain joins TRBV20-1 and TRBJ2-7, with TRBD1 identical over 7 bases. V shed 2 bases and J 6 bases; nucleotides not matched to a gene: 13. Germline lookup yields CDR1 DFQATT and CDR2 SNEGSKA (reference sequence). This CDR3 is 15 amino acids long. CDR3 amino acids: CSARLTGTDFGEQYF. The CDR3 nucleotides are TGCAGTGCTAGATTAACTGGGACAGATTTTGGCGAGCAGTACTTC.

This clonotype appeared a few times. This chain links TRBV12-3 or TRBV12-4 with TRBJ1-5; the D gene is possibly TRBD1 (5 bases). This CDR3 contains 15 residues. Trimming left V 3 bases short and J 0 bases short, with 9 bases between. Written as DNA, the CDR3 is TGTGCCAGCAGTTTCAGGGAGCATAGCAATCAGCCCCAGCATTTT. Protein product: CASSFREHSNQPQHF.

This clonotype was recorded a few times. The rearrangement links TRBV20-1 to TRBJ2-3, with TRBD2 matching over 7 bases. This CDR3 is built from 15 residues. Trimming removed 3 bases from V and 0 bases from J; junction bases left unmatched: 6. From germline, CDR1 is DFQATT and CDR2 SNEGSKA (reference sequence). This CDR3 reads CSASSLAVSTDTQYF. The CDR3, as DNA: TGCAGTGCTAGTTCGCTAGCGGTTAGCACAGATACGCAGTATTTT.